A selection of T cell receptor beta chains follows, all from one sample in a study of blood T cell repertoires in COVID-19. Sequencing was performed with immunoSEQ multiplex PCR; in TCRdb, only in-frame clones are kept and a portion is missing. Of some 230,000 clones detected, roughly 90% appear once; the ten largest clones hold 2% to 2.5%. The sequenced sample consisted of peripheral blood. The origin of the receptors is a young man who had recovered from COVID-19. CDR3s include the opening cysteine and the closing phenylalanine or tryptophan. D genes are given only for firm matches. Expanded clones get a size class; other rows say once, few or many, or leave the size out.

J gene | clone size | D gene | V gene | CDR3 protein | CDR3 DNA
TRBJ1-1 | . | . | TRBV6-6 | CASSHQPKENTEAFF | TGTGCCAGCAGCCACCAACCTAAAGAGAACACTGAAGCTTTCTTT
TRBJ2-7 | . | . | TRBV4-2 | CASSQDHISYEQYF | TGTGCCAGCAGCCAAGATCACATTTCCTACGAGCAGTACTTC
TRBJ1-1 | few | . | TRBV18 | CASSIGGELNTEAFF | TGTGCCAGCTCTATAGGCGGGGAGTTGAACACTGAAGCTTTCTTT
TRBJ1-5 | few | . | TRBV6-2/TRBV6-3 | CASSRHITATYQPQHF | TGTGCCAGCAGCCGCCATATTACAGCTACTTATCAGCCCCAGCATTTT
TRBJ2-3 | . | TRBD1 | TRBV9 | CASSVFNRGLTDTQYF | TGTGCCAGCAGCGTATTCAACAGGGGTCTCACAGATACGCAGTATTTT
TRBJ1-1 | . | . | TRBV4-1 | CASSQVAGVLNTEAFF | TGCGCCAGCAGCCAAGTCGCAGGGGTTCTAAACACTGAAGCTTTCTTT
TRBJ2-7 | . | TRBD1 | TRBV19 | CASRWGTGYEQYF | TGTGCCAGTAGATGGGGGACAGGCTACGAGCAGTACTTC
TRBJ1-2 | . | . | TRBV6-2/TRBV6-3 | CASSSLHRATNYGYTF | TGTGCCAGCAGTAGCCTCCACAGGGCGACTAACTATGGCTACACCTTC
TRBJ2-2 | once | TRBD1 | TRBV19 | CASSRGQGNTGELFF | TGTGCCAGTAGTAGAGGACAGGGTAATACCGGGGAGCTGTTTTTT
TRBJ2-5 | . | . | TRBV11-2 | CASTLTLGGPQETQYF | TGTGCCAGCACGCTAACTCTCGGGGGGCCCCAAGAGACCCAGTACTTC
TRBJ1-2 | . | . | TRBV6-5 | CASKDRHNYGYTF | TGTGCCAGCAAGGACAGACATAACTATGGCTACACCTTC
TRBJ1-2 | . | . | TRBV19 | CASSGQFYYGYTF | TGTGCCAGTAGCGGACAGTTTTACTATGGCTACACCTTC
TRBJ2-5 | . | . | TRBV9 | CASSVAVSQETQYF | TGTGCCAGCAGCGTAGCGGTCTCCCAAGAGACCCAGTACTTC
TRBJ2-6 | once | TRBD1 | TRBV5-6 | CASSLDRDSGANVLTF | TGTGCCAGCAGCCTTGACAGGGACTCTGGGGCCAACGTCCTGACTTTC
TRBJ2-1 | . | TRBD2 | TRBV5-1 | CASRASGEQFF | TGCGCCAGCAGGGCTAGCGGGGAGCAGTTCTTC
TRBJ1-4 | . | . | TRBV6-2/TRBV6-3 | CASSRPGWEKLFF | TGTGCCAGCAGTAGGCCAGGGTGGGAAAAACTGTTTTTT